A single sample is the source of the 27 T cell receptor beta chains below, sequenced in a study of T cells in Graves' hyperthyroidism and ophthalmopathy. Researchers amplified the TCR beta CDR3 regions from RNA transcripts. The HTBI primer set served for first-round RT-PCR of the TCR CDR3. One entry per CDR3 protein results from TCRdb running MiXCR on the multiplex PCR reads. The data hold roughly 280,000 distinct CDR3 sequences, with roughly 20% observed a single time. Sequenced sample: blood. The receptors here all came from a man younger than 45 with Graves' ophthalmopathy.

The gene calls are TRBV6-1 and TRBJ2-7; possible D gene TRBD2, 6 bases. The CDR3 spans 10 residues. Germline V gene data show CDR1 as MNHNS and CDR2 as SASEGT. V lost 5 bases and J lost 7, with 6 bases in between. The chain's CDR3 is CASSREEQYF. The DNA for the CDR3 is TGTGCCAGCAGTCGGGAGGAGCAGTACTTC.

The table lists this clonotype with many counts. The chain links TRBV30 to TRBJ1-2; D is unresolved. Germline V gives CDR1 GTSNPN, CDR2 SVGIG (reference sequence). The CDR3 is 13 residues long. Trimming shortened V by 2 bases and J by 2 bases, and 9 bases separated the two germline ends. CDR3 nucleotides: TGTGCCTGGAGTACCGGGGTGAACTATGGCTACACCTTC. As protein: CAWSTGVNYGYTF.

This chain links TRBV5-6 with TRBJ2-3; 13 bases match TRBD2. Germline trimming cut 2 bases from V and 0 bases from J; bases unmatched to any gene: 6. Germline lookup yields CDR1 SGHDT and CDR2 YYEEEE. The CDR3 is made up of 18 amino acids. DNA of the CDR3: TGTGCCAGCAGCTTTCCGACTAGCGGGAGGTCTAGCACAGATACGCAGTATTTT. Protein product: CASSFPTSGRSSTDTQYF.

J is TRBJ2-1 and V is TRBV7-2, with D hard to call. There are 13 residues in the CDR3. Germline CDR1 is SGHTA and CDR2 is FQGNSA. The germline V and J ends were trimmed by 3 bases and 8 bases, with 11 bases remaining between them. CDR3 protein: CASSFVSGDEQFF. CDR3 coding DNA: TGTGCCAGCAGCTTTGTCTCAGGAGATGAGCAGTTCTTC.

The chain joins TRBV12-3 or TRBV12-4 to TRBJ2-1; TRBD2 might be the D (6 bases). The CDR3 length is 16 residues. Trimming removed 3 bases from V and 0 bases from J, with 12 bases in between. CDR3 sequence reads: CASSFGGTSSYNEQFF. CDR3 nucleotides: TGTGCCAGCAGTTTTGGCGGGACGAGCTCCTACAATGAGCAGTTCTTC.

The chain recombines TRBV10-3 with TRBJ1-2; D is uncertain. CDR3 length equals 15 residues. Germline CDR1 is ENHRY and CDR2 is SYGVKD. V was pared by 3 bases and J by 2 bases, with 13 bases between. The CDR3 region is CAISEWNVFNYGYTF. The CDR3 region has the DNA TGTGCCATCAGTGAATGGAATGTCTTCAACTATGGCTACACCTTC.

This clonotype was found a few times. Here the CDR3 reads CASSPWGAYGYTF. For the CDR3, the DNA is TGTGCCAGCAGCCCCTGGGGGGCGTATGGCTACACCTTC. The chain links TRBV7-9 to TRBJ1-2; D possibly corresponds to TRBD1 (6 bases). CDR3 size: 13 residues. The V end lost 5 bases, the J end lost 5 bases, and 12 bases lay between the germline ends. The germline CDR1 and CDR2 sequences are SEHNR and FQNEAQ (reference sequence).

This clonotype was observed many times. V usage is TRBV5-1 and J usage is TRBJ1-1; D might be TRBD1 (5 bases). The CDR3 spans 16 residues. Looked up from germline, CDR1 is SGHRS and CDR2 is YFSETQ. Trimming took 2 bases from V and 1 from J, leaving 15 bases between them. The CDR3 loop is CASSLTPAGTNTEAFF. As DNA, the CDR3 is TGCGCCAGCAGCTTAACCCCCGCAGGGACGAACACTGAAGCTTTCTTT. The whole variable domain, filled in from reference TRBV5-1 and TRBJ1-1, reads KAGVTQTPRYLIKTRGQQVTLSCSPISGHRSVSWYQQTPGQGLQFLFEYFSETQRNKGNFPGRFSGRQFSNSRSEMNVSTLELGDSALYLCASSLTPAGTNTEAFFGQGTRLTVV.

This clonotype was detected only a few times. The chain combines TRBV7-9 with TRBJ2-7; D may be TRBD1 or TRBD2 (5 bases each). Trimming took off 5 bases at V and 2 bases at J, with 19 bases between the two ends. CDR1 is SEHNR, CDR2 FQNEAQ, per germline (reference sequence). The CDR3 runs to 16 residues. CDR3 region: CASSGHQGAWAYEQYF. The CDR3 DNA reads TGTGCCAGCAGCGGGCACCAGGGAGCTTGGGCCTACGAGCAGTACTTC.

At least ten counts were recorded for this clonotype. V usage is TRBV12-3 or TRBV12-4 and J usage is TRBJ2-7; TRBD1 or TRBD2 may be the D gene (5 bases each). V gave up 5 bases and J gave up 2 bases, with 19 bases separating them. The CDR3 is 16 residues long. CDR3 nucleotides: TGTGCCAGCAGTCCTCACCCCACTGAGGGACCCTACGAGCAGTACTTC. Residues: CASSPHPTEGPYEQYF.

V is TRBV5-1 and J is TRBJ1-4; 8 positions agree with TRBD1. Germline-derived CDR1 and CDR2 are SGHRS and YFSETQ. The trim removed 0 bases at V and 7 bases at J, leaving 5 bases unmatched. The CDR3 extends over 15 amino acids. CDR3 amino acids: CASSLGQGAGEKLFF. CDR3 bases: TGCGCCAGCAGCTTGGGTCAGGGGGCGGGTGAAAAACTGTTTTTT.

This clonotype occurred a few times. V is TRBV24-1 and J is TRBJ1-1; maybe TRBD1 (6 bases). V was trimmed by 7 bases and J by 3 bases, leaving 11 bases between them. Germline V gives CDR1 KGHDR, CDR2 SFDVKD. CDR3 length: 13 residues. In DNA, the CDR3 is TGTGCCACCAGACTCAACAGGGACACTGAAGCTTTCTTT. It yields the protein CATRLNRDTEAFF.

This clonotype was detected many times. The chain couples TRBV28 to TRBJ1-4; D is undetermined. V lost 5 bases to trimming and J lost 5 bases, with 9 bases between them. There are 13 residues in the CDR3. The germline V gene encodes CDR1 MDHEN and CDR2 SYDVKM. As DNA, the CDR3 is TGTGCCAGCAGTACCCCCTCGAATGAAAAACTGTTTTTT. This translates into CASSTPSNEKLFF.

V and J are TRBV6-2 or TRBV6-3 and TRBJ1-6; 7 positions agree with TRBD1. CDR1 and CDR2 (germline): MNHEY, SVGEGT. V was pared by 6 bases and J by 0 bases, with 5 bases of the junction left unmatched. This CDR3 is 16 amino acids long. CDR3 region: CASSSQGTSYNSPLHF. CDR3 nucleotide sequence: TGTGCCAGCAGCTCACAGGGGACCTCCTATAATTCACCCCTCCACTTT.

This clonotype was counted a few times. This sequence joins TRBV5-8 and TRBJ1-4; D gene unclear. The CDR3 extends over 14 amino acids. Looked up from germline, CDR1 is SGHTS and CDR2 is YDEGEE. V was pared by 3 bases and J by 7 bases, with 13 bases between. CDR3 bases: TGTGCCAGCAGCTCGACCCGTTACGGTGAAAAACTGTTTTTT. It yields the protein CASSSTRYGEKLFF.

This rearrangement joins TRBV7-8 to TRBJ1-2, with D perhaps TRBD1 (5 bases). Germline V gene data show CDR1 as SGHVS and CDR2 as FQNEAQ. CDR3 size: 16 residues. V was cut by 5 bases and J by 0 bases, with 16 bases left in between. Here the CDR3 DNA reads TGTGCCAGCAGCCGCTCCTCAGGGAGCGCTAACTATGGCTACACCTTC. Translating gives CASSRSSGSANYGYTF.

The genes are TRBV5-6 and TRBJ2-7, with no clear D. V shed 4 bases and J shed 7 bases, with 12 bases lying between them. The germline V gene encodes CDR1 SGHDT and CDR2 YYEEEE. There are 12 residues in the CDR3. The CDR3 nucleotides are TGTGCCAGCAGCCTTCCCCCCGGTGAGCAGTACTTC. Amino acids: CASSLPPGEQYF. The full variable domain, in which reference TRBV5-6 and TRBJ2-7 provide the parts outside the CDR3, is DAGVTQSPTHLIKTRGQQVTLRCSPKSGHDTVSWYQQALGQGPQFIFQYYEEEERQRGNFPDRFSGHQFPNYSSELNVNALLLGDSALYLCASSLPPGEQYFGPGTRLTVT.

J is TRBJ1-2 and V is TRBV6-1; weak D call: TRBD1 (5 bases). Trimming removed 8 bases from V and 7 bases from J, with 8 bases in between. Germline V gives CDR1 MNHNS, CDR2 SASEGT. CDR3 length equals 10 residues. The CDR3 spells CASGGSGYTF. CDR3 bases: TGTGCCAGCGGGGGTTCTGGCTACACCTTC.

This clonotype occurred a few times. V usage is TRBV28 and J usage is TRBJ2-4; 7 bases line up with TRBD1. Germline CDR1 MDHEN, CDR2 SYDVKM. Germline trimming cut 5 bases from V and 0 bases from J; bases unmatched to any gene: 10. This CDR3 spans 17 amino acids. The CDR3 region is CASSPRTGGLAKNIQYF. In DNA, the CDR3 is TGTGCCAGCAGTCCCCGGACAGGTGGCTTAGCCAAAAACATTCAGTACTTC.

This clonotype was detected only a few times. The rearrangement uses TRBV27 and TRBJ1-1; 8 bases agree with TRBD1. The CDR3 totals 19 residues. J gave up 1 base and V 5 bases, and 18 bases lay outside the gene matches. CDR1 and CDR2 from the germline V gene are MNHEY and SMNVEV (reference sequence). The CDR3 sequence is CASSPRGRGHGGTNTEAFF. The CDR3 DNA is TGTGCCAGCAGTCCCAGGGGCAGGGGGCATGGGGGGACGAACACTGAAGCTTTCTTT.

A word on this clonotype: A much larger clone is a single base away; this may be a read error. The V call is TRBV7-8, the J call TRBJ1-1; no clear D gene. The CDR3 loop spans 13 amino acids. Germline loops: CDR1 SGHVS, CDR2 FQNEAQ. V was trimmed by 5 bases and J by 5 bases, leaving 12 bases between them. CDR3 in DNA: TGTGCCAGCAGCCGAGCAGTGGGAACTGAAGCTTTCTTT. It yields the protein CASSRAVGTEAFF.

Points on this clonotype: A much larger clone lies one base from this, so it may be a read error. V gene TRBV30 combines with J gene TRBJ2-3, with D perhaps given as TRBD1 or TRBD2 (5 bases each). Germline V CDR1 and CDR2: GTSNPN, SVGIG (reference sequence). CDR3 length equals 11 residues. DNA of the CDR3: TGTGTCTGGGACCGCACAGATACGCAGTATTTT. It encodes CVWDRTDTQYF.

This clonotype has only a few counts. The gene calls are TRBV20-1 and TRBJ2-7; TRBD2 aligns across 9 bases. This CDR3 is built from 15 residues. Germline V gene sequence: CDR1 DFQATT, CDR2 SNEGSKA (reference sequence). The J segment lost 0 bases and the V segment lost 5 bases, leaving 8 bases of the junction unmatched. CDR3 sequence: CSAPIHSGSSYEQYF. The CDR3, as DNA: TGCAGTGCTCCAATTCATAGCGGGAGCTCCTACGAGCAGTACTTC.

This chain uses TRBV12-3 or TRBV12-4 with TRBJ2-7; 12 bases are shared with TRBD2. The CDR3 has 15 amino acids. The trim removed 3 bases at V and 6 bases at J, leaving 6 bases unmatched. The CDR3 nucleotides read TGTGCCAGCAGTTTGGGGCTAGCGGGAGGGTTCGAGCAGTACTTC. Its translation: CASSLGLAGGFEQYF.

This clonotype has at least ten counts. The chain couples TRBV11-2 to TRBJ2-7, with D possibly matching TRBD1 (6 bases). CDR1 is SGHAT, CDR2 FQNNGV, per germline. The length of the CDR3 is 11 residues. Trimming shortened V by 5 bases and J by 7 bases, and 9 bases separated the two germline ends. The CDR3 DNA sequence: TGTGCCAGCAGCAGGACAGAAGAGCAGTACTTC. This sequence encodes CASSRTEEQYF.

Many counts were recorded for this clonotype. CDR3: CASSLRGSFTEAFF. The CDR3 nucleotides read TGTGCCAGCAGCTTAAGGGGCAGTTTCACTGAAGCTTTCTTT. The chain links TRBV13 to TRBJ1-1; D possibly corresponds to TRBD1 (5 bases). V lost 2 bases and J 4 bases, leaving 11 bases between the germline ends. Germline CDR1 and CDR2: PRHDT and FYEKMQ (reference sequence). This CDR3 spans 14 amino acids.

This clonotype was detected ten times or more. The CDR3: CAWSQGFAEAFF. Written as DNA, the CDR3 is TGTGCCTGGAGTCAGGGGTTCGCAGAAGCTTTCTTT. The V call is TRBV30, the J call TRBJ1-1; TRBD1 might be the D (6 bases). This CDR3 has 12 residues. Germline CDR1 is GTSNPN and CDR2 is SVGIG (reference sequence). V lost 2 bases to trimming and J lost 8 bases, with 12 bases between them.